This entry features one T cell receptor (beta chain) sequence. Germline CDR1 reads SGHNT; CDR2 reads YYREEE (reference sequence). J gave up 5 bases and V 4 bases, and 7 bases lay outside the gene matches. The CDR3 is 15 amino acids. Data came from immunoSEQ multiplex PCR; TCRdb stores just in-frame clones and leaves some out. The sample carries 49,000 or so clones, 87% recorded once. This sample is part of a study of OX40 agonist ivuxolimab in advanced cancers. Sequenced material: CD4+ or CD8+ T cells sorted from blood, taken in a trial of the OX40 agonist ivuxolimab. The source of this sequence is an adult with an advanced solid tumor such as melanoma, head and neck, liver or kidney cancer. J is TRBJ2-1 and V is TRBV5-4; 9 bases fit TRBD2. The CDR3: CASSPLTSGHNEQFF. CDR3 nucleotide sequence: TGTGCCAGCAGCCCGTTGACTAGCGGCCACAATGAGCAGTTCTTC.